A single sample is the source of the 9 T cell receptor beta chains below, sequenced in a study of blood T cell repertoires in COVID-19. This table comes from immunoSEQ multiplex PCR, and its TCRdb copy is limited to in-frame clones, with some not included. The sample lists roughly 340,000 clones; 88% were seen once. The sequenced material came from peripheral blood. These receptors came from a woman aged 70-85 years with COVID-19, enrolled during active disease.

The CDR3 reads CSVEGQGNYGYTF. The CDR3 region has the DNA TGCAGCGTTGAAGGACAGGGGAACTATGGCTACACCTTC. The chain joins TRBV29-1 to TRBJ1-2, with 8 bases fitting TRBD1. This CDR3 is built from 13 residues. Germline-derived CDR1 and CDR2 are SQVTM and ANQGSEA. Trimming at V came to 1 base and at J to 2 bases, leaving 0 bases not matched to a gene.

V gene TRBV18 combines with J gene TRBJ1-3, with 7 bases aligning to TRBD1. The germline CDR1 and CDR2 sequences are KGHSH and LQKENI. The V segment lost 3 bases and the J segment 0 bases; nucleotides outside the gene matches: 2. This CDR3 has 15 amino acids. The CDR3 sequence: CASSPQGGSGNTIYF. The CDR3 DNA reads TGTGCCAGCTCACCTCAGGGGGGCTCTGGAAACACCATATATTTT.

Only one count was recorded for this clone. V is TRBV7-6 and J is TRBJ2-7, with 10 bases identical to TRBD1. Germline V lookup: CDR1 SGHVS, CDR2 FNYEAQ. V shed 4 bases and J 5 bases; nucleotides not matched to a gene: 8. The CDR3 is made up of 15 amino acids. The CDR3 nucleotides are TGTGCCAGCAGCTCGGGACAGGGGCTCCGCCACGAGCAGTACTTC. This translates into CASSSGQGLRHEQYF. Together with reference TRBV7-6 and TRBJ2-7, the CDR3 gives the full variable domain: GAGVSQSPRYKVTKRGQDVALRCDPISGHVSLYWYRQALGQGPEFLTYFNYEAQQDKSGLPNDRFSAERPEGSISTLTIQRTEQRDSAMYRCASSSGQGLRHEQYFGPGTRLTVT.

The chain links TRBV6-1 to TRBJ2-3, with D uncertain. The CDR3 length is 14 residues. CDR1 and CDR2 (germline): MNHNS, SASEGT. Trimming stripped 2 bases from V and 1 base from J, with 7 bases between. The CDR3 DNA follows: TGTGCCAGCAGTGAAACCCCGGGCACAGATACGCAGTATTTT. Amino acids: CASSETPGTDTQYF.

V usage is TRBV7-2 and J usage is TRBJ2-7; D ambiguous. This CDR3 is 15 amino acids long. The germline gives CDR1 SGHTA, CDR2 FQGNSA. Trimming took off 2 bases at V and 2 bases at J, with 13 bases between the two ends. The CDR3 reads CASSLLAPDTYEQYF. The CDR3, as DNA: TGTGCCAGCAGCTTACTGGCTCCTGACACCTACGAGCAGTACTTC.

For the CDR3, the DNA is TGTGCCAGCAGCCCCACGGGACAGGGGAGCTACGAGCAGTACTTC. It codes for CASSPTGQGSYEQYF. V and J are TRBV7-2 and TRBJ2-7; TRBD1 agrees at 10 bases. V shed 5 bases and J 3 bases; nucleotides not matched to a gene: 7. Germline V gene lookup returns CDR1 SGHTA and CDR2 FQGNSA. The CDR3 runs to 15 residues.

The V gene is TRBV7-2, the J gene TRBJ2-5, with 10 bases aligning to TRBD2. Trimming removed 1 base from V and 4 bases from J; junction bases left unmatched: 9. This CDR3 is built from 17 residues. Germline V CDR1 and CDR2: SGHTA, FQGNSA. The CDR3 reads CASSLVGSGGHRETQYF. The CDR3 DNA reads TGTGCCAGCAGCTTAGTTGGTAGCGGGGGGCATCGAGAGACCCAGTACTTC.

The chain recombines TRBV24-1 with TRBJ2-5; D may be TRBD1 (6 bases). The V and J ends lost 4 bases and 5 bases respectively, with 13 bases between them. The germline V gene encodes CDR1 KGHDR and CDR2 SFDVKD. The CDR3 covers 14 residues. The CDR3 nucleotides are TGTGCCACCAGTGACGAAAGGGGGATTGAGACCCAGTACTTC. Translation: CATSDERGIETQYF.

The gene calls are TRBV27 and TRBJ1-2; TRBD1 might be the D (6 bases). Trimming stripped 5 bases from V and 8 bases from J, with 15 bases between. The CDR3 is 13 residues long. Germline assignment: CDR1 MNHEY and CDR2 SMNVEV (reference sequence). The CDR3 DNA sequence: TGTGCCAGCAGTCCTTCAGGGGTAGCGGGCTACACCTTC. Amino acids: CASSPSGVAGYTF.